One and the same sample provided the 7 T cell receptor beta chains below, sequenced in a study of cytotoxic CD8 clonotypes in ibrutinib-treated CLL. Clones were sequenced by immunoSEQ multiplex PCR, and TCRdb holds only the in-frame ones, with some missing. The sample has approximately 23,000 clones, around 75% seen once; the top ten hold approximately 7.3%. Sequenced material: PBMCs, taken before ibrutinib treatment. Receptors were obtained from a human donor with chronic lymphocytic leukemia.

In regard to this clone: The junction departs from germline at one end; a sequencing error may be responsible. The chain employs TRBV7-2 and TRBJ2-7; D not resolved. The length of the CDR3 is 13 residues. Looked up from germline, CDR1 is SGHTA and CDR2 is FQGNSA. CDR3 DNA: TGTGCCAGCAGCCTTGGGCTTTACTACGAGCATTACTTC. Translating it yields CASSLGLYYEHYF.

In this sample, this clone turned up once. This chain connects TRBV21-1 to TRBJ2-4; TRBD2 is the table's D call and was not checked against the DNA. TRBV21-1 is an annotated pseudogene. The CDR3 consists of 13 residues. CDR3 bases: TGTGCCACCCTGCGGGGAGAGGAAAACATTCAGTACTTC. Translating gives CATLRGEENIQYF.

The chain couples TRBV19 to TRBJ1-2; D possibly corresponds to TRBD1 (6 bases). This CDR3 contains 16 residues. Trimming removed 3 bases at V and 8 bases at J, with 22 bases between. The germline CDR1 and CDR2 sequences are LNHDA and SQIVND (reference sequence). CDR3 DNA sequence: TGTGCCAGTAGTATGGCTACAGGGTTTGCGTGGGAGGGCTACACCTTC. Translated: CASSMATGFAWEGYTF.

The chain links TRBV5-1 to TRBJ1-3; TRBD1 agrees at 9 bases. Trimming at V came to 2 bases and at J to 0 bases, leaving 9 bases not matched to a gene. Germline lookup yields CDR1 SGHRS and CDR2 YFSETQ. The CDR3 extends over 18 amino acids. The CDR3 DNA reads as TGCGCCAGCAGCTTCATGGGTTTACAGGGGGCCTCTGGAAACACCATATATTTT. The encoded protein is CASSFMGLQGASGNTIYF.

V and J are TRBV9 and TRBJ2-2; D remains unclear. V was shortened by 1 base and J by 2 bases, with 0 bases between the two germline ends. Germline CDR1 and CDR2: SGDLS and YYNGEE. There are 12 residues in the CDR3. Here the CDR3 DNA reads TGTGCCAGCAGCGTAAACACCGGGGAGCTGTTTTTT. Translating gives CASSVNTGELFF.

The CDR3 sequence: CASSEAISPGVLGNTIYF. The CDR3 DNA reads TGTGCCAGCAGTGAAGCGATTTCTCCCGGGGTTCTAGGAAACACCATATATTTT. The chain recombines TRBV2 with TRBJ1-3; D remains unclear. Trimming removed 0 bases from V and 4 bases from J, with 19 bases in between. CDR3 length: 18 amino acids. Germline V CDR1 and CDR2: SNHLY, FYNNEI.

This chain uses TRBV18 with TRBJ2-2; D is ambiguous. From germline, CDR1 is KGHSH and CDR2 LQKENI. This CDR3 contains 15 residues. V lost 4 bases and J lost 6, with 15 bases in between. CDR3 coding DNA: TGTGCCAGCTCACGTCGGCCGTCAGCACCCGGGGAGCTGTTTTTT. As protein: CASSRRPSAPGELFF. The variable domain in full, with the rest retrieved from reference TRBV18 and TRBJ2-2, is NAGVMQNPRHLVRRRGQEARLRCSPMKGHSHVYWYRQLPEEGLKFMVYLQKENIIDESGMPKERFSAEFPKEGPSILRIQQVVRGDSAAYFCASSRRPSAPGELFFGEGSRLTVL.